Sequencing of this T cell receptor beta chain was carried out in a study of blood T cell repertoires in COVID-19. As for the study in general: Sample material is recorded as cDNA or gDNA derived from T cells, B-cell-depleted T cells, or PBMCs.

Assay: immunoSEQ multiplex PCR; the TCRdb copy retains only in-frame clones and omits some. The profile shows about 130,000 clones, around 85% of them singletons. The recovered donors of Cohort 3 showed two negative PCRs, clearance, or symptom resolution. This receptor was obtained from a man aged 50 to 60 who had recovered from COVID-19. Sequencing was performed on PBMCs or T cells enriched from blood (not recorded which).

The CDR3 here is CASSQGQLSSGNTIYF. The CDR3 DNA sequence: TGTGCCAGCAGCCAGGGACAGTTGAGCTCTGGAAACACCATATATTTT. The chain employs TRBV5-8 and TRBJ1-3, with TRBD1 matching 7 bases. The germline V gene has CDR1 SGHTS and CDR2 YDEGEE. The CDR3 has 16 residues. Losses at the gene ends were 4 bases for V and 0 bases for J; bases not matched to a gene: 7.